The 27 T cell receptor beta chains in this list originate from one sample, sequenced in a study of CD8 T cells in ankylosing spondylitis (TCRdb year 2017). The library relied on 5' RACE. Data came from an Illumina HiSeq 2500. Starting from the raw public reads, TCRdb applied fastp trimming at Q25, assembled clones with MiXCR and retained in-frame beta chains. Rows merge per CDR3 protein into single entries with the most common DNA and genes. The sample contains around 280,000 distinct CDR3 sequences, around 20% of them found a single time. The ten largest make up under 8.5% of the sample. Material: blood, either unsorted or a sorted T cell fraction (not recorded which). Source of these receptors: a male donor with ankylosing spondylitis or in good health (not recorded which).

V is TRBV12-3 or TRBV12-4 and J is TRBJ1-2; D is unresolved. V was shortened by 3 bases and J by 6 bases, with 5 bases between the two germline ends. The CDR3 runs 11 residues. The CDR3 sequence is CASSFSHGYTF. CDR3 nucleotides: TGTGCCAGCAGTTTCTCACATGGCTACACCTTC.

This clonotype came up a few times. This chain uses TRBV3-1 with TRBJ2-5, with D perhaps matching TRBD1 or TRBD2 (5 bases each). The CDR3 totals 15 residues. Trimming pared 5 bases from V and 1 base from J, leaving 14 bases between. CDR1 and CDR2 from the germline V gene are LGHDT and YNNKEL (reference sequence). The CDR3: CASSVLGRVQETQYF. In DNA form, the CDR3 reads TGTGCCAGCAGCGTTCTGGGGCGGGTCCAAGAGACCCAGTACTTC.

V usage is TRBV10-3 and J usage is TRBJ1-1; no firm D call. CDR1 and CDR2 from the germline V gene are ENHRY and SYGVKD. The CDR3 covers 14 residues. V dropped 6 bases and J dropped 1 base, with 12 bases sitting between them. CDR3 residues: CAIRMLSRNTEAFF. The CDR3 DNA is TGTGCCATCAGGATGCTATCCAGGAACACTGAAGCTTTCTTT.

This clonotype has a handful of counts. The rearrangement links TRBV7-8 to TRBJ2-1; TRBD2 aligns across 8 bases. CDR3 size: 14 residues. V was clipped by 11 bases and J by 5 bases; unmatched bases: 11. From germline, CDR1 is SGHVS and CDR2 FQNEAQ. The CDR3 is CAGGGLAANNEQFF. As DNA, the CDR3 is TGTGCCGGCGGGGGGCTAGCGGCGAACAATGAGCAGTTCTTC. Using reference TRBV7-8 and TRBJ2-1 for the parts outside the CDR3, the full variable domain is GAGVSQSPRYKVAKRGQDVALRCDPISGHVSLFWYQQALGQGPEFLTYFQNEAQLDKSGLPSDRFFAERPEGSVSTLKIQRTQQEDSAVYLCAGGGLAANNEQFFGPGTRLTVL.

The sample holds a few counts of this clonotype. The V and J genes are TRBV10-3 and TRBJ2-1; 11 nucleotides line up with TRBD2. V lost 4 bases and J lost 6; bases outside the gene matches: 2. The CDR3 has 14 residues. The germline gives CDR1 ENHRY, CDR2 SYGVKD. The CDR3 here is CAISVLAGANEQFF. The CDR3 coding sequence is TGTGCCATCAGTGTACTAGCGGGAGCCAATGAGCAGTTCTTC.

This clonotype was seen repeatedly, ten times or more. The J gene is TRBJ2-2, the V gene TRBV29-1; D might be TRBD1 (6 bases). CDR3 length: 14 residues. CDR1 SQVTM and CDR2 ANQGSEA come from the germline V gene. V dropped 6 bases and J dropped 4 bases, with 15 bases sitting between them. For the CDR3, the DNA is TGCAGCGTGACCCACAGGGTTGGCACCGGGGAGCTGTTTTTT. Translated: CSVTHRVGTGELFF.

This clonotype was counted a few times. This chain connects TRBV20-1 to TRBJ2-5; D is ambiguous. Trimming removed 4 bases from V and 7 bases from J, with 10 bases in between. From germline, CDR1 is DFQATT and CDR2 SNEGSKA (reference sequence). This CDR3 region has 11 residues. CDR3 amino acids: CSAIHSGTQYF. CDR3 nucleotides: TGCAGTGCTATACATTCGGGGACCCAGTACTTC.

The chain recombines TRBV6-5 with TRBJ2-3, with 9 bases matching TRBD2. Losses at the gene ends were 7 bases for V and 2 bases for J; bases not matched to a gene: 7. This CDR3 contains 15 residues. The germline gives CDR1 MNHEY, CDR2 SVGAGI. CDR3 sequence: CASTYSGSNTDTQYF. As DNA, the CDR3 is TGTGCCAGCACTTATAGCGGGAGTAACACAGATACGCAGTATTTT.

The gene calls are TRBV30 and TRBJ1-5; maybe TRBD1 (5 bases). CDR3 size: 13 residues. Germline CDR1 and CDR2: GTSNPN and SVGIG (reference sequence). Between the trimmed V and J ends, which lost 1 base and 3 bases, there was a span of 7 bases. The CDR3 spells CAWSGTFNQPQHF. The CDR3 coding sequence is TGTGCCTGGAGTGGGACATTCAATCAGCCCCAGCATTTT.

This chain uses TRBV20-1 with TRBJ1-1; D gene ambiguous. V lost 1 base, J lost 1 base, and 10 bases lay in between. The CDR3 sequence is 14 residues long. The germline V gene encodes CDR1 DFQATT and CDR2 SNEGSKA (reference sequence). Written as DNA, the CDR3 is TGCAGTGCTAGAGTAGGGCAGTGGAACACTGAAGCTTTCTTT. Translation: CSARVGQWNTEAFF.

This clonotype was picked up a small number of times. V usage is TRBV27 and J usage is TRBJ1-2; TRBD1 matches 9 bases. This CDR3 has 15 residues. The V gene end was trimmed by 0 bases and the J gene end by 2 bases; junction bases not matched to a gene: 1. Germline assignment: CDR1 MNHEY and CDR2 SMNVEV (reference sequence). CDR3: CASSLSTGGNYGYTF. CDR3 DNA sequence: TGTGCCAGCAGTTTATCTACAGGGGGCAACTATGGCTACACCTTC.

The J gene is TRBJ2-3, the V gene TRBV7-8; 8 bases are shared with TRBD2. The CDR3 runs to 16 residues. V shed 1 base, J shed 3 bases, and the junction held 6 bases outside the gene matches. Germline V CDR1 and CDR2: SGHVS, FQNEAQ. The CDR3 DNA is TGTGCCAGCAGCTTAGACGGGGGGGGATGGACAGATACGCAGTATTTT. It encodes CASSLDGGGWTDTQYF. Based on the CDR3 plus reference TRBV7-8 and TRBJ2-3, the full variable domain is GAGVSQSPRYKVAKRGQDVALRCDPISGHVSLFWYQQALGQGPEFLTYFQNEAQLDKSGLPSDRFFAERPEGSVSTLKIQRTQQEDSAVYLCASSLDGGGWTDTQYFGPGTRLTVL.

This clonotype came up a few times. The chain has TRBV5-1 and TRBJ2-3; 7 nucleotides line up with TRBD2. The germline CDR1 and CDR2 sequences are SGHRS and YFSETQ. There are 15 residues in the CDR3. V dropped 1 base and J dropped 0; count of bases not matched to a gene: 2. CDR3 bases: TGCGCCAGCAGCTTGCTTAGCGGGAGCACAGATACGCAGTATTTT. Protein: CASSLLSGSTDTQYF.

This rearrangement joins TRBV19 to TRBJ1-2; possible D gene TRBD1, 5 bases. Germline V gene lookup returns CDR1 LNHDA and CDR2 SQIVND (reference sequence). Trimming took off 7 bases at V and 5 bases at J, with 14 bases between the two ends. This CDR3 is built from 13 residues. As DNA, the CDR3 is TGTGCCAGTATCCCGGACATTGGTTATGGCTACACCTTC. Amino acids: CASIPDIGYGYTF.

Concerning this clonotype itself: Since a much larger clone is just one base distant, this may be a read error. This rearrangement joins TRBV30 to TRBJ2-5; unclear D gene. The CDR3 spans 12 residues. Germline V gene lookup returns CDR1 GTSNPN and CDR2 SVGIG (reference sequence). The CDR3, as DNA: TGTGCCTGGGGTGTACTGGGGGAGACCCAGTACTTC. This gives the protein CAWGVLGETQYF.

CDR3 bases: TGTGCCAGCAGTGATTTTCAGGGTGTAACACCCCTCCACTTT. This encodes CASSDFQGVTPLHF. The J gene is TRBJ1-6, the V gene TRBV6-1; D is perhaps TRBD1 (5 bases). V lost 3 bases, J lost 11 bases, and 14 bases lay in between. The CDR3 is 14 residues long. CDR1 and CDR2 from the germline V gene are MNHNS and SASEGT.

This clonotype came up a few times. The chain uses TRBV20-1 and TRBJ1-1; 7 nucleotides match TRBD1. This CDR3 comprises 15 residues. J was trimmed by 2 bases and V by 3 bases; bases with no gene match: 9. Germline assignment: CDR1 DFQATT and CDR2 SNEGSKA (reference sequence). CDR3 amino acids: CSASALGQVNTEAFF. CDR3 nucleotides: TGCAGTGCTAGCGCCCTTGGACAGGTTAACACTGAAGCTTTCTTT.

This clonotype was detected a few times. The rearrangement links TRBV6-1 to TRBJ1-4; D gene unclear. Per the germline V gene, CDR1 is MNHNS and CDR2 is SASEGT. V lost 7 bases and J 7 bases, leaving 19 bases between the germline ends. The CDR3 consists of 15 residues. CDR3 coding DNA: TGTGCCAGCAAATTAACCGGGATTTTAGGTGAAAAACTGTTTTTT. Translated: CASKLTGILGEKLFF.

V and J are TRBV20-1 and TRBJ2-5; no firm D call. CDR1 DFQATT and CDR2 SNEGSKA come from the germline V gene (reference sequence). There are 12 residues in the CDR3. Trimming took off 2 bases at V and 4 bases at J, with 8 bases between the two ends. The CDR3 sequence is CSARHTSETQYF. The CDR3 DNA is TGCAGTGCTAGACATACCTCAGAGACCCAGTACTTC.

This clonotype came up a few times. CDR3 region: CATSDGGTPGANVLTF. CDR3 bases: TGTGCCACCAGTGATGGGGGGACCCCTGGGGCCAACGTCCTGACTTTC. V is TRBV24-1 and J is TRBJ2-6; tentatively, D is TRBD2 (6 bases). Trimming stripped 3 bases from V and 2 bases from J, with 10 bases between. Germline lookup yields CDR1 KGHDR and CDR2 SFDVKD. This CDR3 spans 16 amino acids.

The table lists this clonotype with a few counts. The chain links TRBV4-2 to TRBJ2-1, with D maybe TRBD1 (6 bases). The CDR3 spans 15 residues. Germline assignment: CDR1 LGHNA and CDR2 YNFKEQ. V lost 2 bases and J lost 3, with 11 bases in between. CDR3 protein: CASSQIRDNYNEQFF. Here the CDR3 DNA reads TGTGCCAGCAGCCAAATCCGGGACAACTACAATGAGCAGTTCTTC.

J is TRBJ2-3 and V is TRBV5-6, with D perhaps TRBD1 (6 bases). Trimming removed 0 bases at V and 4 bases at J, with 15 bases between. The CDR3 loop spans 16 amino acids. Germline CDR1 is SGHDT and CDR2 is YYEEEE. The CDR3 nucleotides are TGTGCCAGCAGCTTGGCAGGGCAGGGGTTGTCAGATACGCAGTATTTT. Amino acids: CASSLAGQGLSDTQYF. Full variable domain (outside the CDR3, taken from reference TRBV5-6 and TRBJ2-3): DAGVTQSPTHLIKTRGQQVTLRCSPKSGHDTVSWYQQALGQGPQFIFQYYEEEERQRGNFPDRFSGHQFPNYSSELNVNALLLGDSALYLCASSLAGQGLSDTQYFGPGTRLTVL.

This clonotype has more than one count but fewer than ten. The chain employs TRBV27 and TRBJ1-1, with 8 bases fitting TRBD1. The V and J ends lost 8 bases and 1 base, in that order; junction bases with no gene match: 18. The CDR3 loop spans 18 amino acids. Germline V gene lookup returns CDR1 MNHEY and CDR2 SMNVEV (reference sequence). CDR3 region: CASGVMGQELSGNTEAFF. The CDR3, as DNA: TGTGCCAGCGGGGTAATGGGACAGGAACTCTCTGGGAACACTGAAGCTTTCTTT.

This clonotype occurred a few times. The V and J genes are TRBV3-1 and TRBJ1-5; D gene ambiguous. The germline CDR1 and CDR2 sequences are LGHDT and YNNKEL (reference sequence). Trimming removed 0 bases at V and 4 bases at J, with 10 bases between. This CDR3 contains 15 residues. This CDR3 reads CASSQDRAENQPQHF. CDR3 in DNA: TGTGCCAGCAGCCAAGATAGGGCAGAAAATCAGCCCCAGCATTTT.

The chain uses TRBV20-1 and TRBJ2-2, with 9 nucleotides matching TRBD1. Per germline, CDR1 DFQATT and CDR2 SNEGSKA (reference sequence). The CDR3 contains 13 residues. V was pared by 3 bases and J by 7 bases, with 3 bases of the junction left unmatched. The CDR3 loop is CSARDRGIGELFF. CDR3 in DNA: TGCAGTGCTAGGGACAGGGGTATCGGGGAGCTGTTTTTT.

This clonotype has more than one count but fewer than ten. This chain uses TRBV5-1 with TRBJ2-5, with 7 bases fitting TRBD2. The length of the CDR3 is 16 residues. Germline V gene lookup returns CDR1 SGHRS and CDR2 YFSETQ. The V segment lost 3 bases and the J segment 0 bases; nucleotides outside the gene matches: 8. The CDR3 sequence: CASSSELARYQETQYF. The CDR3 coding sequence is TGCGCCAGCAGCTCGGAACTAGCGAGGTACCAAGAGACCCAGTACTTC. Together with reference TRBV5-1 and TRBJ2-5, the CDR3 gives the full variable domain: KAGVTQTPRYLIKTRGQQVTLSCSPISGHRSVSWYQQTPGQGLQFLFEYFSETQRNKGNFPGRFSGRQFSNSRSEMNVSTLELGDSALYLCASSSELARYQETQYFGPGTRLLVL.

This clonotype came up a few times. The rearrangement joins TRBV12-3 or TRBV12-4 to TRBJ1-2; the match to TRBD1 covers 8 bases. Losses at the gene ends were 6 bases for V and 4 bases for J; bases not matched to a gene: 7. This CDR3 is 14 amino acids long. The CDR3 coding sequence is TGTGCCAGCAGCGGACAGGGTTTAAGCTATGGCTACACCTTC. Translated: CASSGQGLSYGYTF.